This T cell receptor beta chain was profiled in a study of T cells after yellow fever vaccination. This clonotype was seen a handful of times. Each CDR3 protein gets one entry after TCRdb re-called the 5' RACE reads with MiXCR. Counted here are 400,000 to 650,000 distinct CDR3 sequences, 21% occurring once; the ten biggest clones make up about a sixth. The input for sequencing was PBMCs, taken more than 20 days after the first yellow fever vaccination. This TCR derives from a man between 18 and 35 years old who received the YFV17D yellow fever vaccine.

The CDR3 here is CASSLEWVPYEQYF. The CDR3 DNA reads TGCGCCAGCAGCTTGGAGTGGGTTCCCTACGAGCAGTACTTC. The gene calls are TRBV5-1 and TRBJ2-7, with no clear D. The V end lost 0 bases, the J end lost 2 bases, and 9 bases lay between the germline ends. Germline-derived CDR1 and CDR2 are SGHRS and YFSETQ. This CDR3 has 14 residues.